This TCR beta chain appears in the sequencing data of a study of technical replicates of blood from a handful of donors. This table comes from immunoSEQ multiplex PCR, and its TCRdb copy is limited to in-frame clones, with some not included. The sample holds approximately 76,000 clones; 80% to 90% are singletons and the top ten take about 5.1%. Trimming removed 5 bases from V and 9 bases from J; junction bases left unmatched: 4. CDR1 and CDR2 from the germline V gene are MGHRA and YSYEKL. This CDR3 is 14 amino acids long. Sequenced material: PBMCs. The chain joins TRBV4-1 to TRBJ1-6; 10 bases are a match to TRBD1. This sequence was found in a human donor in good health. Some clones in this sample may be carry-over from other donors' samples. Here the CDR3 reads CASSNRDRGSPLHF. The CDR3 nucleotides read TGCGCCAGCAGCAACCGGGACAGGGGTTCACCCCTCCACTTT.